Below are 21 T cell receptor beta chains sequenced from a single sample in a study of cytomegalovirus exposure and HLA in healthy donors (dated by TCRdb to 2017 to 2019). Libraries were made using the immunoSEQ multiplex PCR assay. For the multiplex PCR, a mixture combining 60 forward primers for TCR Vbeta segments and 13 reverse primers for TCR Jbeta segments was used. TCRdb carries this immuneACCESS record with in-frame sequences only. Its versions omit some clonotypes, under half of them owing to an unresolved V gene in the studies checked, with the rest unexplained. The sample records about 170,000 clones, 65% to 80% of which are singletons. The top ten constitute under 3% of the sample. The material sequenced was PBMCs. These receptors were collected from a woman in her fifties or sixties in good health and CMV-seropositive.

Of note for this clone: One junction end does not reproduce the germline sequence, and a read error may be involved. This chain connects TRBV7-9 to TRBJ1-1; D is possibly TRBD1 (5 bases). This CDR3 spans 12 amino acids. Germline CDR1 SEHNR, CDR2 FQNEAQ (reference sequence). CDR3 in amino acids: CSSSATATEAFF. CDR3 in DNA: TGTTCCAGCAGCGCGACAGCTACTGAAGCTTTCTTT.

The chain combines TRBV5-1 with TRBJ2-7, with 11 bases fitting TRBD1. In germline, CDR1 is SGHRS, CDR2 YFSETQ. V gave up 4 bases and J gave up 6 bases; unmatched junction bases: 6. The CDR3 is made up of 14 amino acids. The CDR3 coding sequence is TGCGCCAGCAGCCCTACCGGGACAGGGGGCGAGCAGTACTTC. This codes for CASSPTGTGGEQYF.

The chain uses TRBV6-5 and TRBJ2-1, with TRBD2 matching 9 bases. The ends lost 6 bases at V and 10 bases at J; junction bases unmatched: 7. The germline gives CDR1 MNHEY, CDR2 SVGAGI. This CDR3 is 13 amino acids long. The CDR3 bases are TGTGCCAGCAGCCCCCAAGCGGGGGGAGAGCAGTTCTTC. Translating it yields CASSPQAGGEQFF.

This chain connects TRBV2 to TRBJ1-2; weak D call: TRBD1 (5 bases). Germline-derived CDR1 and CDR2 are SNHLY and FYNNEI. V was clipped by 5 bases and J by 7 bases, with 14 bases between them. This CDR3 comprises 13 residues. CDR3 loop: CASSSGQGSGYTF. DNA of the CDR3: TGTGCCAGCAGTAGTGGACAAGGATCTGGCTACACCTTC.

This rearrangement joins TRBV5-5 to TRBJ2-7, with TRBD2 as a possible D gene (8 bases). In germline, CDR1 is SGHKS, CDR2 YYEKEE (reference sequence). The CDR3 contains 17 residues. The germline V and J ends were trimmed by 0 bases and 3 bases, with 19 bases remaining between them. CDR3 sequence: CASSLAGRGQAGYEQYF. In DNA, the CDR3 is TGTGCCAGCAGCTTGGCCGGGAGGGGGCAGGCAGGCTACGAGCAGTACTTC.

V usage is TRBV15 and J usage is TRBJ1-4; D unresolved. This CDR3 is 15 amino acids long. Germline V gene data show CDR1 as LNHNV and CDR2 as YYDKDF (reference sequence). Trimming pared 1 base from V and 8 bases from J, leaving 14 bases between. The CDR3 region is CATSRGEDVGEKLFF. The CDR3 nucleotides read TGTGCCACCAGCAGAGGGGAGGACGTGGGAGAAAAACTGTTTTTT. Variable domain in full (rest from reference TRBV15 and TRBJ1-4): DAMVIQNPRYQVTQFGKPVTLSCSQTLNHNVMYWYQQKSSQAPKLLFHYYDKDFNNEADTPDNFQSRRPNTSFCFLDIRSPGLGDTAMYLCATSRGEDVGEKLFFGSGTQLSVL.

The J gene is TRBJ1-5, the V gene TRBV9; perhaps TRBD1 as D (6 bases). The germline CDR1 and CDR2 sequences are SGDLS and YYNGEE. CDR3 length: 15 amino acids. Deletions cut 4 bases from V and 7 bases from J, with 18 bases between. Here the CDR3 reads CASSSRGGPGQPQHF. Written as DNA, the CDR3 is TGTGCCAGCAGCTCAAGGGGGGGCCCCGGGCAGCCCCAGCATTTT.

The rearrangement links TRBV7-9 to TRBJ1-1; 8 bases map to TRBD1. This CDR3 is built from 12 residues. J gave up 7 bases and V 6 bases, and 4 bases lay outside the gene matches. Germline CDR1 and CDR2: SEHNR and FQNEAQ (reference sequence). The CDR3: CASRDREGEAFF. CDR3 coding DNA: TGTGCCAGCAGGGACAGGGAGGGTGAAGCTTTCTTT.

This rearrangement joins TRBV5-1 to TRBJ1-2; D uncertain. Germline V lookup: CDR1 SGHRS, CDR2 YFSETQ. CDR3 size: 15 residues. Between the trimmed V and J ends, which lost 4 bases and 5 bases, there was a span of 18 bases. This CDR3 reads CASSKTTPMKYGYTF. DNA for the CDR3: TGCGCCAGCAGCAAGACAACCCCGATGAAATATGGCTACACCTTC.

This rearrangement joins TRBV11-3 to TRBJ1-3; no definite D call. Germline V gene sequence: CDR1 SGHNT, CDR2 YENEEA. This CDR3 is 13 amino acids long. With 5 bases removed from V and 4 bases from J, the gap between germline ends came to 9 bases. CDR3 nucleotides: TGTGCCAGCAGCGTATCGGGGGGAAACACCATATATTTT. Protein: CASSVSGGNTIYF.

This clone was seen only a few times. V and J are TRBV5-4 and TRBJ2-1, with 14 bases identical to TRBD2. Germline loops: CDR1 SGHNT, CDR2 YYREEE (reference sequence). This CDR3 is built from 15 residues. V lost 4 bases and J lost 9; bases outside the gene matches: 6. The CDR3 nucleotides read TGTGCCAGCAGCCCCGGACTAGCGGGGGGCGGTGAGCAGTTCTTC. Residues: CASSPGLAGGGEQFF. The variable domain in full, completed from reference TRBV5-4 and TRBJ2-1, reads ETGVTQSPTHLIKTRGQQVTLRCSSQSGHNTVSWYQQALGQGPQFIFQYYREEENGRGNFPPRFSGLQFPNYSSELNVNALELDDSALYLCASSPGLAGGGEQFFGPGTRLTVL.

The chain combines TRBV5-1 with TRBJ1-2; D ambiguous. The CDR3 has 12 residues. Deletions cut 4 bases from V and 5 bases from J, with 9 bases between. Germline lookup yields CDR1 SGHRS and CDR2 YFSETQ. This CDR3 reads CASSPDYYGYTF. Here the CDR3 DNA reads TGCGCCAGCAGCCCAGATTATTATGGCTACACCTTC.

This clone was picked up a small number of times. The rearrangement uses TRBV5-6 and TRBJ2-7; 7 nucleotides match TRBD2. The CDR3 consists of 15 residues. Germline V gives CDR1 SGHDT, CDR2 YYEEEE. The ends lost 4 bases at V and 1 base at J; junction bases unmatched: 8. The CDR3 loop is CASSGRGSDSYEQYF. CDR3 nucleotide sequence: TGTGCCAGCAGCGGGAGGGGCAGCGATTCCTACGAGCAGTACTTC.

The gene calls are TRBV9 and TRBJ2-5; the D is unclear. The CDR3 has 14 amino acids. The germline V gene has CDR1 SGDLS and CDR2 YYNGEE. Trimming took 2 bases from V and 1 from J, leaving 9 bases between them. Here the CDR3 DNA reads TGTGCCAGCAGCGTTTCAGGTACCCAAGAGACCCAGTACTTC. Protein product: CASSVSGTQETQYF.

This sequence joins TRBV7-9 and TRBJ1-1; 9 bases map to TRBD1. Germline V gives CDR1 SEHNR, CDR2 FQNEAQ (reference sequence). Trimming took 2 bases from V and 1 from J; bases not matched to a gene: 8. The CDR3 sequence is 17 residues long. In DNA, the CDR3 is TGTGCCAGCAGCTTATTGTTGGACAGGGGAAAGAACACTGAAGCTTTCTTT. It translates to CASSLLLDRGKNTEAFF.

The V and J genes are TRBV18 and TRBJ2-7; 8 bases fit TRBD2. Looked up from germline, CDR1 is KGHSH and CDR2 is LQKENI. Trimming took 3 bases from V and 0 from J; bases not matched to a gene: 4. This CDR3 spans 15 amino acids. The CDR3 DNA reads TGTGCCAGCTCACCTAGCGGGGTGAGCTCCTACGAGCAGTACTTC. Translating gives CASSPSGVSSYEQYF.

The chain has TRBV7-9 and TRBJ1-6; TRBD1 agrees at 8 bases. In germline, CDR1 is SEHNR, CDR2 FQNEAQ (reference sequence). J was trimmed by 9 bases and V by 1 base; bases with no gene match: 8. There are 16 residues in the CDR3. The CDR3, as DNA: TGTGCCAGCAGCTTAGACCCGGGACAGGCGGTTTCACCCCTCCACTTT. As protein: CASSLDPGQAVSPLHF.

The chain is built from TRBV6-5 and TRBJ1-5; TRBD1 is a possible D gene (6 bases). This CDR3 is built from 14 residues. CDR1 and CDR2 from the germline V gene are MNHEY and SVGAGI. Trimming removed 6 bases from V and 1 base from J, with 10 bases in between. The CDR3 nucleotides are TGTGCCAGCAGCCGAGGACAGAGCAATCAGCCCCAGCATTTT. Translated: CASSRGQSNQPQHF.

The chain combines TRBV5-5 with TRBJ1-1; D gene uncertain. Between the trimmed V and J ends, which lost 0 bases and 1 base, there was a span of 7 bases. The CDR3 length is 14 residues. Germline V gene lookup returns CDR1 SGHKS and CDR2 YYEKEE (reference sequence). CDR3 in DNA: TGTGCCAGCAGCTTGGTTCCGGGGAACACTGAAGCTTTCTTT. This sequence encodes CASSLVPGNTEAFF.

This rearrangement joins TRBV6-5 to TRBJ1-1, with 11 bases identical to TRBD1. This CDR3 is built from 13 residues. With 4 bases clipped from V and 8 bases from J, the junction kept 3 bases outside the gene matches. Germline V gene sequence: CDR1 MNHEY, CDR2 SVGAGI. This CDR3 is CASSLDRGQEAFF. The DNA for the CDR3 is TGTGCCAGCAGTTTGGACAGGGGGCAGGAAGCTTTCTTT.

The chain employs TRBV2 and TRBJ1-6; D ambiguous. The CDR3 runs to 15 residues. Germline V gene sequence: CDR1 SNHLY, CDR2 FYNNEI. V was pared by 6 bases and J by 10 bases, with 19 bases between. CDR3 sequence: CASSEKTSLGSPLHF. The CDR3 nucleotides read TGTGCCAGCAGCGAAAAGACATCATTAGGATCACCCCTCCACTTT.